A selection of T cell receptor beta chains follows, all from one sample in a study of cytomegalovirus exposure and HLA in healthy donors. Method: immunoSEQ multiplex PCR; TCRdb's copy keeps in-frame clones and lacks some. The table shows about 90,000 clones, with roughly 70% occurring only once. The sample consisted of PBMCs. All receptors come from a man younger than 40 in good health and CMV-seronegative. Both conserved end residues are part of each CDR3. The D gene is left open where the match is weak. Some rows mark clone size as missing; the rest say once, few, many or name a class of expanded clone.

D gene,J gene,clone size,V gene,CDR3 DNA,CDR3 protein
TRBD1,TRBJ1-1,NA,TRBV5-1,TGCGCCAGCAGCCTAGGACAGGGAAGCACTGAAGCTTTCTTT,CASSLGQGSTEAFF
NA,TRBJ1-1,NA,TRBV5-1,TGCGCCAGCAGCTTGGGGCCGGGATACACTGAAGCTTTCTTT,CASSLGPGYTEAFF
NA,TRBJ1-1,few,TRBV9,TGTGCCAGCAGCGTAGCGGCACAGGGTGTGAACACTGAAGCTTTCTTT,CASSVAAQGVNTEAFF
TRBD1,TRBJ1-2,NA,TRBV28,TGTGCCAGCAGTTTGTCGGACAGGGGCTATGGCTACACCTTC,CASSLSDRGYGYTF
NA,TRBJ1-1,NA,TRBV7-2,TGTGCCAGCAGCTTAGATAGGCGGGGCACTGAAGCTTTCTTT,CASSLDRRGTEAFF
TRBD2,TRBJ2-5,NA,TRBV7-9,TGTGCCAGCAGCTTGCCGTCTTGGGAGGGTCGAGAGACCCAGTACTTC,CASSLPSWEGRETQYF
NA,TRBJ1-5,NA,TRBV4-3,TGCGCCAGCAGCTCAGGGAGGGGACATCAGCCCCAGCATTTT,CASSSGRGHQPQHF
TRBD2,TRBJ2-1,few,TRBV9,TGTGCCAGCAGCGTAGGTACTAGCGGGAGGGCCATCCACAATGAGCAGTTCTTC,CASSVGTSGRAIHNEQFF
TRBD1,TRBJ2-4,NA,TRBV18,TGTGCCAGCTCCCTAACCAAGGGGACAGACATTCAGTACTTC,CASSLTKGTDIQYF
NA,TRBJ2-5,NA,TRBV7-3,TGTGCCAGCAGCTTAAGGAAAGCAGGCGGGGAGACCCAGTACTTC,CASSLRKAGGETQYF
TRBD2,TRBJ2-3,once,TRBV29-1,TGCAGCGCCTCCCCTAGCGGGGGCCTCACAGATACGCAGTATTTT,CSASPSGGLTDTQYF
TRBD1,TRBJ2-7,once,TRBV27,TGTGCCAGCAGTATCGGACAGGGAAGTACCGAGCAGTACTTC,CASSIGQGSTEQYF
NA,TRBJ2-2,NA,TRBV6-4,TGTGCCAGCCAGACAGATCCGAACACCGGGGAGCTGTTTTTT,CASQTDPNTGELFF
NA,TRBJ1-1,NA,TRBV6-1,TGTGCCAGCAGTGAACAAGGCGGGGAAGCTTTCTTT,CASSEQGGEAFF
NA,TRBJ1-2,NA,TRBV29-1,TGCAGCGTTGGGGGGGGGACATTCGGCTACACCTTC,CSVGGGTFGYTF
TRBD1,TRBJ2-7,NA,TRBV4-1,TGCGCCAGCAGCCAGGGGGATGGGACAGGGTCATACGAGCAGTACTTC,CASSQGDGTGSYEQYF
TRBD2,TRBJ2-1,NA,TRBV10-3,TGTGCCATCAGCGCCACTAGCGGCAATGAGCAGTTCTTC,CAISATSGNEQFF
TRBD2,TRBJ2-7,NA,TRBV27,TGTGCCAGCAGTCGCCGGGAGGAGGACTACGAGCAGTACTTC,CASSRREEDYEQYF
NA,TRBJ1-1,few,TRBV5-8,TGTGCCAGCAGCTTGGACAGGAACACTGAAGCTTTCTTT,CASSLDRNTEAFF
TRBD1,TRBJ1-1,NA,TRBV10-2,TGCGCCAGCAGTATTAACAGGGGGCTGGTCCCTGAAGCTTTCTTT,CASSINRGLVPEAFF
NA,TRBJ1-6,NA,TRBV6-5,TGTGCCAGCAGTTACGGCCGGAGTAATTCACCCCTCCACTTT,CASSYGRSNSPLHF
TRBD2,TRBJ2-1,NA,TRBV2,TGTGCCACCGGAGCGGGGGGGCGATACGATGAGCAGTTCTTC,CATGAGGRYDEQFF
TRBD2,TRBJ2-1,few,TRBV7-9,TGTGCCAGCTCCCGGGGACTACACAGCTACAATGAGCAGTTCTTC,CASSRGLHSYNEQFF
NA,TRBJ1-2,NA,TRBV19,TGTGCCAGTAGTCGGTTCGACAGCGATGGCTACACCTTC,CASSRFDSDGYTF
NA,TRBJ1-1,NA,TRBV9,TGTGCCAGCAGCGTAGTTGATGGGGGCGGAGGCACTGAAGCTTTCTTT,CASSVVDGGGGTEAFF
TRBD1,TRBJ2-7,once,TRBV4-3,TGCGCCAGCAGCCAAATGGAGGGACAGGGTTCCTACGAGCAGTACTTC,CASSQMEGQGSYEQYF
TRBD2,TRBJ2-1,few,TRBV6-5,TGTGCCAGCAGTTTGGGGGGGGACGGTGGGAGCGAACGGAGGTTCTTC,CASSLGGDGGSERRFF
TRBD1,TRBJ1-6,NA,TRBV4-2,TGTGCCAGCAGCCAAGACGGGGGACAGTATAATTCACCCCTCCACTTT,CASSQDGGQYNSPLHF
TRBD2,TRBJ2-1,once,TRBV29-1,TGCAGCGTTGTCATACTAGCGGGAATAAAATACAATGAGCAGTTCTTC,CSVVILAGIKYNEQFF
NA,TRBJ1-1,NA,TRBV4-1,TGCGCCAGCAGCCCCCGACAGCACACTGAAGCTTTCTTT,CASSPRQHTEAFF
NA,TRBJ1-1,NA,TRBV5-1,TGCGCCAGCAGCTTGGAATCGGGTATTCGAGGCACTGAAGCTTTCTTT,CASSLESGIRGTEAFF
NA,TRBJ2-1,NA,TRBV14,TGTGCCAGCAGCCAAGGGGCAGTTTTGGTCAATGAGCAGTTCTTC,CASSQGAVLVNEQFF
NA,TRBJ2-7,NA,TRBV29-1,TGCAGCGTCTGGGGAGTAAACTCCTACGAGCAGTACTTC,CSVWGVNSYEQYF
TRBD1,TRBJ1-1,NA,TRBV15,TGTGCCACCAGCAGCTACAGGGGCCTGAACACTGAAGCTTTCTTT,CATSSYRGLNTEAFF
TRBD1,TRBJ1-2,NA,TRBV20-1,TGCAGTGCTAAACAGGGGGATGGCTACACCTTC,CSAKQGDGYTF
TRBD2,TRBJ2-1,NA,TRBV2,TGTGCCAGGGCGGGACTAGCGGGAGTCGGAAACAATGAGCAGTTCTTC,CARAGLAGVGNNEQFF
NA,TRBJ1-1,NA,TRBV4-3,TGCGCCAGCAGCAGAGGGTCTCTTGGAGACACTGAAGCTTTCTTT,CASSRGSLGDTEAFF
TRBD1,TRBJ1-6,NA,TRBV30,TGTGCCTGGAACATGGGACAGGGAAATTCACCCCTCCACTTT,CAWNMGQGNSPLHF
NA,TRBJ1-1,NA,TRBV7-9,TGTGCAGCTCTTGGAGGCGGAGGAGGTTTTTCTGAAGCTTTCTTT,CAALGGGGGFSEAFF
TRBD1,TRBJ2-5,NA,TRBV19,TGTGCCAGTAGTATGATCCGGGACAGGGGGTTGACCCAGTACTTC,CASSMIRDRGLTQYF
TRBD2,TRBJ2-1,NA,TRBV28,TGTGCCAGCAGTTCCCCTCGCGCTAGCGGGAGTAACGGTGAGCAGTTCTTC,CASSSPRASGSNGEQFF
NA,TRBJ2-1,NA,TRBV14,TGTGCCAGCAGCCCTCAGACAGGGAGGAATGAGCAGTTCTTC,CASSPQTGRNEQFF
TRBD1,TRBJ1-1,NA,TRBV7-8,TGTGCCAGCAGCCCTCGGGCAGGGGGCTTCATGAACACTGAAGCTTTCTTT,CASSPRAGGFMNTEAFF
NA,TRBJ1-1,NA,TRBV20-1,TGCAGTGCCGCGAGTAGAAATGGAGCTTTCTTT,CSAASRNGAFF
NA,TRBJ1-5,NA,TRBV27,TGTGCCAGCAGTTTAATGGGAGAGCAGCCCCAGCATTTT,CASSLMGEQPQHF
TRBD1,TRBJ2-5,NA,TRBV7-2,TGTGCCAGCAGCTCCCAGGGGGCAGGCGAGACCCAGTACTTC,CASSSQGAGETQYF
TRBD1,TRBJ2-7,NA,TRBV5-1,TGCGCCAGCAGCTTGGGACAGGGAGAAGACGAGCAGTACTTC,CASSLGQGEDEQYF